Each of the 15 T cell receptor beta chains below was sequenced from the same sample in a study of PD-1 blockade in classical Hodgkin lymphoma. Produced via immunoSEQ multiplex PCR; TCRdb's table is partial and in-frame only. The repertoire consists of 29,000 or so clones, with more than 70% occurring once and the leading ten covering approximately 0.35%. Described time point: newly diagnosed, previously untreated cHL patient sample. CD4+ T cells were purified from thawed PBMCs by negative selection. The specimen was CD4+ T cells from blood. The origin of the receptors is a human donor with classical Hodgkin lymphoma.

The chain links TRBV29-1 to TRBJ2-3; possible D gene TRBD2, 5 bases. Trimming cost V 2 bases and J 1 base, with 13 bases left between them. This CDR3 comprises 15 residues. Looked up from germline, CDR1 is SQVTM and CDR2 is ANQGSEA. Written as DNA, the CDR3 is TGCAGCGTTGAAAGGCCGACGAGGGGCACAGATACGCAGTATTTT. This translates into CSVERPTRGTDTQYF.

The J gene is TRBJ1-5, the V gene TRBV11-2; D is ambiguous. Germline V gene data show CDR1 as SGHAT and CDR2 as FQNNGV. CDR3 length equals 15 residues. Trimming pared 1 base from V and 4 bases from J, leaving 11 bases between. The CDR3 spells CASSLGSRRNQPQHF. The CDR3 region has the DNA TGTGCCAGCAGCTTAGGTTCCAGAAGAAATCAGCCCCAGCATTTT.

The chain employs TRBV5-1 and TRBJ1-4; 7 bases line up with TRBD1. The J segment lost 7 bases and the V segment lost 0 bases, leaving 9 bases of the junction unmatched. The CDR3 has 16 residues. Per germline, CDR1 SGHRS and CDR2 YFSETQ. The DNA of the CDR3 is TGCGCCAGCAGCTTGGCGCCGCAGGGGGATGGTGAAAAACTGTTTTTT. The encoded protein is CASSLAPQGDGEKLFF.

The chain carries TRBV28 and TRBJ2-5; TRBD2 matches at 12 bases. V was clipped by 3 bases and J by 5 bases; unmatched bases: 4. Germline CDR1 is MDHEN and CDR2 is SYDVKM. The CDR3 loop spans 15 amino acids. The CDR3 loop is CASSLGLAGVETQYF. The CDR3 coding sequence is TGTGCCAGCAGTTTGGGACTAGCGGGTGTCGAGACCCAGTACTTC. Variable domain in full (rest from reference TRBV28 and TRBJ2-5): DVKVTQSSRYLVKRTGEKVFLECVQDMDHENMFWYRQDPGLGLRLIYFSYDVKMKEKGDIPEGYSVSREKKERFSLILESASTNQTSMYLCASSLGLAGVETQYFGPGTRLLVL.

The rearrangement uses TRBV7-9 and TRBJ2-2; D possibly corresponds to TRBD2 (5 bases). CDR1 SEHNR and CDR2 FQNEAQ come from the germline V gene (reference sequence). The germline V and J ends were trimmed by 5 bases and 9 bases, with 16 bases remaining between them. This CDR3 has 14 residues. The CDR3 region has the DNA TGTGCCAGCAGCCCGGACTGGGCCCACCGGGAGCTGTTTTTT. It translates to CASSPDWAHRELFF.

The chain is built from TRBV2 and TRBJ2-7, with TRBD1 identical over 11 bases. This CDR3 comprises 15 residues. Germline CDR1 reads SNHLY; CDR2 reads FYNNEI. V trimming: 5 bases; J trimming: 3 bases; junction bases outside the gene matches: 6. CDR3 in DNA: TGTGCCAGCAGTTCGCCCGGGACAGGGGGCTACGAGCAGTACTTC. Translation: CASSSPGTGGYEQYF.

This sequence joins TRBV30 and TRBJ2-1, with 8 bases identical to TRBD2. CDR3 length: 11 amino acids. Germline V gene sequence: CDR1 GTSNPN, CDR2 SVGIG (reference sequence). Trimming removed 5 bases from V and 11 bases from J; junction bases left unmatched: 5. The CDR3 loop reads CAWGAGGQQFF. The CDR3, as DNA: TGTGCCTGGGGCGCGGGGGGTCAGCAGTTCTTC.

This clone was seen once. This chain connects TRBV5-5 to TRBJ1-5; the D gene is possibly TRBD1 (6 bases). The germline V and J ends were trimmed by 0 bases and 3 bases, with 10 bases remaining between them. Germline V CDR1 and CDR2: SGHKS, YYEKEE (reference sequence). The CDR3 contains 15 residues. CDR3 nucleotides: TGTGCCAGCAGCTTGGACAGGGTCCTCAATCAGCCCCAGCATTTT. It translates to CASSLDRVLNQPQHF.

This chain connects TRBV5-5 to TRBJ2-7, with TRBD2 identical over 10 bases. The CDR3 runs to 20 residues. The germline V gene has CDR1 SGHKS and CDR2 YYEKEE (reference sequence). The V gene end was trimmed by 4 bases and the J gene end by 2 bases; junction bases not matched to a gene: 21. The CDR3 loop is CASSDRDPRGLAGDPYEQYF. The CDR3 bases are TGTGCCAGCAGCGACCGGGACCCCAGGGGCCTAGCGGGAGACCCCTACGAGCAGTACTTC.

The J gene is TRBJ2-1, the V gene TRBV7-2, with D maybe TRBD2 (6 bases). Germline-derived CDR1 and CDR2 are SGHTA and FQGNSA. V lost 1 base to trimming and J lost 0 bases, with 16 bases between them. This CDR3 region has 18 residues. The CDR3, as DNA: TGTGCCAGCAGCTTAGTGGCCCCGCGGGACCTCTCCTACAATGAGCAGTTCTTC. Translated, it gives CASSLVAPRDLSYNEQFF.

V usage is TRBV11-2 and J usage is TRBJ2-2; TRBD1 or TRBD2 may be the D gene (6 bases each). The CDR3 has 16 amino acids. Deletions cut 5 bases from V and 2 bases from J, with 15 bases between. Germline lookup yields CDR1 SGHAT and CDR2 FQNNGV. The CDR3 here is CASSRGEGGNTGELFF. The CDR3 nucleotides are TGTGCCAGCAGCCGTGGTGAGGGGGGAAACACCGGGGAGCTGTTTTTT.

The CDR3 is CASSLRGQGNTIYF. DNA of the CDR3: TGTGCCAGCAGCTTAAGAGGGCAAGGAAACACCATATATTTT. The genes are TRBV7-2 and TRBJ1-3; D gene uncertain. This CDR3 region has 14 residues. CDR1 is SGHTA, CDR2 FQGNSA, per germline. V was cut by 2 bases and J by 4 bases, with 9 bases left in between.

The chain uses TRBV15 and TRBJ2-3; D possibly corresponds to TRBD2 (7 bases). Between the trimmed V and J ends, which lost 0 bases and 5 bases, there was a span of 15 bases. The CDR3 extends over 16 amino acids. CDR1 is LNHNV and CDR2 is YYDKDF in the germline V gene (reference sequence). The CDR3 nucleotides read TGTGCCACCAGCAGAGATTTCGGGGGGCAGGGAGATACGCAGTATTTT. Encoded protein: CATSRDFGGQGDTQYF.

CDR3 in DNA: TGCGCCAGCAGCCAAGATCCGGCTAGCGGGAGGGTCAAAAACATTCAGTACTTC. It yields the protein CASSQDPASGRVKNIQYF. The genes are TRBV4-1 and TRBJ2-4; TRBD2 agrees at 12 bases. This CDR3 is 18 amino acids long. Germline lookup yields CDR1 MGHRA and CDR2 YSYEKL. V trimming: 0 bases; J trimming: 3 bases; junction bases outside the gene matches: 6.

The gene calls are TRBV4-3 and TRBJ1-5; TRBD1 matches at 8 bases. The CDR3 is 16 amino acids. J lost 4 bases, V lost 0 bases, and 5 bases had no gene match. Germline V gene sequence: CDR1 LGHNA, CDR2 YSLEER. The CDR3 sequence is CASSQDWGQVNQPQHF. CDR3 DNA sequence: TGCGCCAGCAGCCAAGATTGGGGACAGGTAAATCAGCCCCAGCATTTT.